A selection of T cell receptor beta chains follows, all from one sample in a study of PD-1 blockade in classical Hodgkin lymphoma. Generated by immunoSEQ multiplex PCR, the TCRdb table keeps only in-frame clones and is missing some. Here the sample spans 60,000 or so clones, roughly nine tenths being singletons. This material consisted of peripheral blood mononuclear cells (PBMCs), taken at baseline. The source is a human donor with classical Hodgkin lymphoma. CDR3s include the opening cysteine and the closing phenylalanine or tryptophan. D genes are given only for firm matches. Expanded clones are given a class, and other clones once, few, many or no size at all.

v_gene: TRBV28; abundance: NA; d_gene: TRBD2; j_gene: TRBJ2-7; CDR3aa: CASSRWGGVSEQYF; CDR3nt: TGTGCCAGCAGCCGATGGGGGGGGGTATCAGAGCAGTACTTC
v_gene: TRBV28; abundance: NA; d_gene: NA; j_gene: TRBJ2-7; CDR3aa: CASKGAYSYEQYF; CDR3nt: TGTGCCAGCAAAGGGGCATACTCCTACGAGCAGTACTTC
v_gene: TRBV29-1; abundance: NA; d_gene: NA; j_gene: TRBJ1-2; CDR3aa: CSVGSGHFNYGYTF; CDR3nt: TGCAGCGTTGGATCAGGGCACTTTAACTATGGCTACACCTTC
v_gene: TRBV9; abundance: NA; d_gene: TRBD1; j_gene: TRBJ2-3; CDR3aa: CASSNNRGTGTQYF; CDR3nt: TGTGCCAGCAGCAACAACAGGGGAACAGGTACGCAGTATTTT
v_gene: TRBV5-6; abundance: NA; d_gene: NA; j_gene: TRBJ2-7; CDR3aa: CASMVGWEATNSYEQYF; CDR3nt: TGTGCCAGCATGGTGGGGTGGGAAGCAACAAACTCCTACGAGCAGTACTTC
v_gene: TRBV5-5; abundance: NA; d_gene: NA; j_gene: TRBJ2-3; CDR3aa: CASSLEGVGTDTQYF; CDR3nt: TGTGCCAGCAGCTTGGAGGGAGTGGGCACAGATACGCAGTATTTT
v_gene: TRBV27; abundance: NA; d_gene: NA; j_gene: TRBJ1-1; CDR3aa: CASSLSGGGDTEAFF; CDR3nt: TGTGCCAGCAGTTTGAGTGGCGGGGGTGACACTGAAGCTTTCTTT
v_gene: TRBV5-1; abundance: NA; d_gene: TRBD1; j_gene: TRBJ2-1; CDR3aa: CASSPDRVTSNEQFF; CDR3nt: TGCGCCAGCAGCCCGGACAGGGTAACGTCCAATGAGCAGTTCTTC
v_gene: TRBV13; abundance: NA; d_gene: TRBD1; j_gene: TRBJ1-4; CDR3aa: CASSTTGQGDLNEKLFF; CDR3nt: TGTGCCAGCAGCACCACGGGACAGGGGGACCTTAATGAAAAACTGTTTTTT
v_gene: TRBV5-1; abundance: once; d_gene: NA; j_gene: TRBJ2-3; CDR3aa: CASSFEGTDTQYF; CDR3nt: TGCGCCAGCAGCTTTGAGGGAACAGATACGCAGTATTTT
v_gene: TRBV4-2; abundance: once; d_gene: TRBD2; j_gene: TRBJ2-1; CDR3aa: CASSPPTSGGYNEQFF; CDR3nt: TGTGCCAGCAGCCCCCCGACTAGCGGGGGTTACAATGAGCAGTTCTTC
v_gene: TRBV4-2; abundance: NA; d_gene: NA; j_gene: TRBJ2-1; CDR3aa: CASSQLEDPYNEQFF; CDR3nt: TGTGCCAGCAGCCAACTCGAGGATCCGTACAATGAGCAGTTCTTC
v_gene: TRBV6-5; abundance: NA; d_gene: NA; j_gene: TRBJ2-6; CDR3aa: CASCSGANVLTF; CDR3nt: TGTGCCAGCTGCAGTGGGGCCAACGTCCTGACTTTC
v_gene: TRBV7-9; abundance: NA; d_gene: NA; j_gene: TRBJ2-5; CDR3aa: CASGGTGLETQYF; CDR3nt: TGTGCCAGCGGGGGTACAGGGCTCGAGACCCAGTACTTC
v_gene: TRBV10-2; abundance: once; d_gene: TRBD1; j_gene: TRBJ2-2; CDR3aa: CASSDTGDTGELFF; CDR3nt: TGCGCCAGCAGTGATACAGGGGATACCGGGGAGCTGTTTTTT
v_gene: TRBV28; abundance: few; d_gene: TRBD1; j_gene: TRBJ2-4; CDR3aa: CASSSLDRENIQYF; CDR3nt: TGTGCCAGCAGTTCTTTAGACAGGGAAAACATTCAGTACTTC
v_gene: TRBV2; abundance: NA; d_gene: TRBD2; j_gene: TRBJ2-2; CDR3aa: CAIVSLAGVSNTGELFF; CDR3nt: TGTGCCATCGTGTCCTTAGCGGGAGTATCGAACACCGGGGAGCTGTTTTTT
v_gene: TRBV4-1; abundance: NA; d_gene: TRBD1; j_gene: TRBJ2-7; CDR3aa: CASSQLRDSDYEQYF; CDR3nt: TGCGCCAGCAGCCAGCTAAGGGACAGCGACTACGAGCAGTACTTC
v_gene: TRBV11-3; abundance: NA; d_gene: NA; j_gene: TRBJ2-7; CDR3aa: CASSLRGAGYEQYF; CDR3nt: TGTGCCAGCAGCTTACGGGGGGCCGGCTACGAGCAGTACTTC
v_gene: TRBV2; abundance: NA; d_gene: TRBD1; j_gene: TRBJ1-5; CDR3aa: CASSEIRGINQPQHF; CDR3nt: TGTGCCAGCAGTGAGATCAGGGGGATCAATCAGCCCCAGCATTTT
v_gene: TRBV19; abundance: NA; d_gene: NA; j_gene: TRBJ2-2; CDR3aa: CASRSQDGNTGELFF; CDR3nt: TGTGCCAGCCGCTCCCAGGACGGGAACACCGGGGAGCTGTTTTTT
v_gene: TRBV6-5; abundance: NA; d_gene: NA; j_gene: TRBJ1-4; CDR3aa: CASSYSISNEKLFF; CDR3nt: TGTGCCAGCAGTTACTCGATCAGTAATGAAAAACTGTTTTTT
v_gene: TRBV7-2; abundance: once; d_gene: TRBD1; j_gene: TRBJ1-4; CDR3aa: CASSRTDRVAREKLFF; CDR3nt: TGTGCCAGCAGCCGTACGGACAGGGTTGCAAGAGAAAAACTGTTTTTT
v_gene: TRBV7-2; abundance: NA; d_gene: NA; j_gene: TRBJ2-7; CDR3aa: CTSSSYSYEQYF; CDR3nt: TGTACCAGCAGCTCGTACTCCTACGAGCAGTACTTC
v_gene: TRBV28; abundance: few; d_gene: NA; j_gene: TRBJ1-2; CDR3aa: CASSPPEGEDGYTF; CDR3nt: TGTGCCAGCAGTCCCCCCGAGGGGGAGGATGGCTACACCTTC
v_gene: TRBV29-1; abundance: NA; d_gene: TRBD1; j_gene: TRBJ2-7; CDR3aa: CSVVPQGANEQYF; CDR3nt: TGCAGCGTTGTCCCTCAGGGGGCCAACGAGCAGTACTTC
v_gene: TRBV13; abundance: NA; d_gene: NA; j_gene: TRBJ2-7; CDR3aa: CASSLVGKTYEQYF; CDR3nt: TGTGCCAGCAGCTTAGTAGGGAAGACCTACGAGCAGTACTTC
v_gene: TRBV6-1; abundance: few; d_gene: NA; j_gene: TRBJ2-1; CDR3aa: CASTGRTVGIF; CDR3nt: TGTGCCAGCACCGGAAGGACAGTGGGCATCTTC
v_gene: TRBV27; abundance: NA; d_gene: NA; j_gene: TRBJ2-7; CDR3aa: CASSLGGTSYEQYF; CDR3nt: TGTGCCAGCAGTTTAGGCGGGACTTCCTACGAGCAGTACTTC
v_gene: TRBV7-8; abundance: NA; d_gene: NA; j_gene: TRBJ1-4; CDR3aa: CASSLAPQRNEKLFF; CDR3nt: TGTGCCAGCAGCTTAGCCCCTCAGAGAAATGAAAAACTGTTTTTT
v_gene: TRBV11-2; abundance: NA; d_gene: TRBD2; j_gene: TRBJ2-5; CDR3aa: CASSLVRLAGTLETQYF; CDR3nt: TGTGCCAGCAGCTTAGTCAGACTAGCGGGGACCCTGGAGACCCAGTACTTC
v_gene: TRBV5-3; abundance: NA; d_gene: TRBD1; j_gene: TRBJ2-7; CDR3aa: CARIRTGDYEQYF; CDR3nt: TGTGCCAGAATCCGGACAGGGGACTACGAGCAGTACTTC
v_gene: TRBV19; abundance: NA; d_gene: TRBD2; j_gene: TRBJ2-3; CDR3aa: CASSGRLAGHTDTQYF; CDR3nt: TGTGCCAGTAGTGGACGACTAGCGGGACACACAGATACGCAGTATTTT
v_gene: TRBV19; abundance: NA; d_gene: TRBD2; j_gene: TRBJ2-1; CDR3aa: CASTILGRGGADLFF; CDR3nt: TGTGCCAGTACCATCCTCGGGCGCGGGGGGGCCGACCTCTTCTTC
v_gene: TRBV19; abundance: NA; d_gene: TRBD2; j_gene: TRBJ2-1; CDR3aa: CASSILAGGNYNEQFF; CDR3nt: TGTGCCAGTAGTATCCTAGCGGGTGGCAATTACAATGAGCAGTTCTTC
v_gene: TRBV11-2; abundance: NA; d_gene: NA; j_gene: TRBJ2-2; CDR3aa: CASSPRPGAGTGELFF; CDR3nt: TGTGCCAGCAGCCCCCGCCCCGGGGCCGGCACCGGGGAGCTGTTTTTT
v_gene: TRBV2; abundance: NA; d_gene: NA; j_gene: TRBJ2-1; CDR3aa: CASSETRGSYNEQFF; CDR3nt: TGTGCCAGCAGTGAAACTAGGGGTTCCTACAATGAGCAGTTCTTC
v_gene: TRBV6-1; abundance: NA; d_gene: NA; j_gene: TRBJ2-2; CDR3aa: CASITGASGELFF; CDR3nt: TGTGCCAGCATTACGGGAGCCAGCGGGGAGCTGTTTTTT
v_gene: TRBV5-8; abundance: NA; d_gene: NA; j_gene: TRBJ1-1; CDR3aa: CASSLVPVLYTEAFF; CDR3nt: TGTGCCAGCAGCTTGGTACCCGTTTTGTACACTGAAGCTTTCTTT
v_gene: TRBV27; abundance: NA; d_gene: NA; j_gene: TRBJ1-6; CDR3aa: CASSLFPGRTNSPLHF; CDR3nt: TGTGCCAGCAGTTTATTCCCGGGGAGGACAAATTCACCCCTCCACTTT
v_gene: TRBV28; abundance: NA; d_gene: NA; j_gene: TRBJ1-5; CDR3aa: CASSSLDSSNQPQHF; CDR3nt: TGTGCCAGCAGTTCTCTGGACAGCAGCAATCAGCCCCAGCATTTT
v_gene: TRBV11-2; abundance: NA; d_gene: NA; j_gene: TRBJ2-7; CDR3aa: CASSLSQGTYEQYF; CDR3nt: TGTGCCAGCAGCTTAAGTCAGGGCACCTACGAGCAGTACTTC
v_gene: TRBV25-1; abundance: NA; d_gene: TRBD2; j_gene: TRBJ2-7; CDR3aa: CASSGGDGLAGDEQYF; CDR3nt: TGTGCCAGCAGTGGGGGGGATGGGTTAGCGGGAGACGAGCAGTACTTC
v_gene: TRBV9; abundance: NA; d_gene: TRBD2; j_gene: TRBJ2-1; CDR3aa: CASSVVAGDYIGEQFF; CDR3nt: TGTGCCAGCAGCGTAGTAGCGGGAGACTACATAGGGGAGCAGTTCTTC
v_gene: TRBV7-6; abundance: once; d_gene: NA; j_gene: TRBJ2-7; CDR3aa: CASSLHGAVYEQYF; CDR3nt: TGTGCCAGCAGCTTACATGGGGCGGTCTACGAGCAGTACTTC
v_gene: TRBV5-1; abundance: NA; d_gene: TRBD1; j_gene: TRBJ1-1; CDR3aa: CASSQRQGNTEAFF; CDR3nt: TGCGCCAGCAGCCAAAGACAGGGGAACACTGAAGCTTTCTTT
v_gene: TRBV5-5; abundance: NA; d_gene: NA; j_gene: TRBJ1-2; CDR3aa: CASSLGAVSTNYGYTF; CDR3nt: TGTGCCAGCAGCTTGGGGGCTGTTAGTACTAACTATGGCTACACCTTC
v_gene: TRBV5-8; abundance: NA; d_gene: NA; j_gene: TRBJ2-7; CDR3aa: CASSFLSKQYF; CDR3nt: TGTGCCAGCAGCTTCCTCAGTAAGCAGTACTTC
v_gene: TRBV27; abundance: NA; d_gene: TRBD2; j_gene: TRBJ2-1; CDR3aa: CASSGIAGVLYEQFF; CDR3nt: TGTGCCAGCAGTGGAATAGCGGGAGTGCTCTATGAGCAGTTCTTC
v_gene: TRBV21-1; abundance: NA; d_gene: NA; j_gene: TRBJ1-4; CDR3aa: CASDSPGQGANEKLFF; CDR3nt: TGTGCCAGCGATTCCCCGGGACAGGGCGCTAATGAAAAACTGTTTTTT
v_gene: TRBV7-6; abundance: NA; d_gene: TRBD1; j_gene: TRBJ2-1; CDR3aa: CASSLTGGTYNEQFF; CDR3nt: TGTGCCAGCAGCTTGACAGGGGGTACCTACAATGAGCAGTTCTTC
v_gene: TRBV6-1; abundance: NA; d_gene: NA; j_gene: TRBJ2-2; CDR3aa: CASSTANTGELFF; CDR3nt: TGTGCCAGCAGCACAGCGAACACCGGGGAGCTGTTTTTT
v_gene: TRBV5-1; abundance: NA; d_gene: TRBD1; j_gene: TRBJ2-3; CDR3aa: CASSLVARQGPQTQYF; CDR3nt: TGCGCCAGCAGCTTGGTGGCCCGACAGGGACCCCAGACGCAGTATTTT
v_gene: TRBV19; abundance: NA; d_gene: TRBD1; j_gene: TRBJ1-5; CDR3aa: CASSEWGYRGGNQPQHF; CDR3nt: TGTGCCAGTAGCGAATGGGGTTACAGGGGTGGCAATCAGCCCCAGCATTTT
v_gene: TRBV5-4; abundance: NA; d_gene: TRBD2; j_gene: TRBJ2-2; CDR3aa: CASSLQTSGRSGELFF; CDR3nt: TGTGCCAGCAGCTTACAGACTAGCGGGAGGTCCGGGGAGCTGTTTTTT
v_gene: TRBV11-1; abundance: NA; d_gene: NA; j_gene: TRBJ2-1; CDR3aa: CASSPNYNEQFF; CDR3nt: TGTGCCAGCAGCCCCAACTACAATGAGCAGTTCTTC
v_gene: TRBV11-2; abundance: NA; d_gene: NA; j_gene: TRBJ2-7; CDR3aa: CASSPQPADEQYF; CDR3nt: TGTGCCAGCAGCCCCCAACCGGCCGACGAGCAGTACTTC
v_gene: TRBV5-1; abundance: NA; d_gene: NA; j_gene: TRBJ2-3; CDR3aa: CASSWGSSTDTQYF; CDR3nt: TGCGCCAGCAGCTGGGGGTCTAGCACAGATACGCAGTATTTT
v_gene: TRBV5-1; abundance: NA; d_gene: TRBD2; j_gene: TRBJ2-1; CDR3aa: CASSLAPLAGGYNEQFF; CDR3nt: TGCGCCAGCAGCTTGGCCCCCCTAGCGGGAGGGTACAATGAGCAGTTCTTC